This paragraph covers one T cell receptor beta chain sequence. This record belongs to a study of blood T cell repertoires in COVID-19. One Seattle source followed patients from active infection through their disease course. The assay was immunoSEQ multiplex PCR, and TCRdb's table has in-frame clones only and misses some. The sample lists 150,000 to 200,000 clones; roughly 93% were seen once. The sequence derives from a woman aged 55-70 years with COVID-19, enrolled during active disease. The specimen sequenced was peripheral blood.

This chain's CDR3 is CASRGRGSNQPQHF. CDR3 bases: TGTGCCAGTAGAGGGAGGGGCAGCAATCAGCCCCAGCATTTT. The rearrangement uses TRBV19 and TRBJ1-5, with D possibly TRBD1 on 5 matching bases. The CDR3 consists of 14 residues. V was clipped by 6 bases and J by 1 base, with 10 bases between them. The V gene's germline CDR1 is LNHDA and CDR2 SQIVND (reference sequence).